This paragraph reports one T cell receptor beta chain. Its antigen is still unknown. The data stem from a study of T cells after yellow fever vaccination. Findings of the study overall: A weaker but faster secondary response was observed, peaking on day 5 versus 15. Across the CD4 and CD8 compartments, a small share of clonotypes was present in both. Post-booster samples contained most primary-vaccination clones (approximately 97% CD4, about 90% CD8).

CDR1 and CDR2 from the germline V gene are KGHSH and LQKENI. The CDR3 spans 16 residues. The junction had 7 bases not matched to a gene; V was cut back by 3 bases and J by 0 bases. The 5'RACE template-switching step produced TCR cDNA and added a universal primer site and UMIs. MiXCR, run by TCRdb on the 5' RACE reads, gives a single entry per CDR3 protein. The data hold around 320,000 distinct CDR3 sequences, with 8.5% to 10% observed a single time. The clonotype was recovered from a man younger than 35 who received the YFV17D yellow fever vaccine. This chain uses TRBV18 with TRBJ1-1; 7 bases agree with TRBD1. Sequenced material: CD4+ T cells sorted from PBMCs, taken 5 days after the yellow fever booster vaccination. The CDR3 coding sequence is TGTGCCAGCTCACCCCGGACAGGAAACATGAACACTGAAGCTTTCTTT. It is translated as CASSPRTGNMNTEAFF.